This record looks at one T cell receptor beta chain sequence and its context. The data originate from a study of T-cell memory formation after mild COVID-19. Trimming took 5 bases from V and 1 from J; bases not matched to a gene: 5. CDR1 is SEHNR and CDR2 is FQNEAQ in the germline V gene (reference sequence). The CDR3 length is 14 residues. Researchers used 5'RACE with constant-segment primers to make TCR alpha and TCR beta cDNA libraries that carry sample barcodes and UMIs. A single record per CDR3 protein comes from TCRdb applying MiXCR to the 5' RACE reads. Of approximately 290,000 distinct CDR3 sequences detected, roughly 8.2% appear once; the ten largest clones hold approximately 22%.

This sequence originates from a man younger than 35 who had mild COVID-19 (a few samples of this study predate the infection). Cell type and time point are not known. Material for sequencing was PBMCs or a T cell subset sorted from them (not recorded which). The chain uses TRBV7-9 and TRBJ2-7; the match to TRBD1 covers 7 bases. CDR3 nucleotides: TGTGCCAGCAGCCCCCCACAGGGGTCCTACGAGCAGTACTTC. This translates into CASSPPQGSYEQYF.